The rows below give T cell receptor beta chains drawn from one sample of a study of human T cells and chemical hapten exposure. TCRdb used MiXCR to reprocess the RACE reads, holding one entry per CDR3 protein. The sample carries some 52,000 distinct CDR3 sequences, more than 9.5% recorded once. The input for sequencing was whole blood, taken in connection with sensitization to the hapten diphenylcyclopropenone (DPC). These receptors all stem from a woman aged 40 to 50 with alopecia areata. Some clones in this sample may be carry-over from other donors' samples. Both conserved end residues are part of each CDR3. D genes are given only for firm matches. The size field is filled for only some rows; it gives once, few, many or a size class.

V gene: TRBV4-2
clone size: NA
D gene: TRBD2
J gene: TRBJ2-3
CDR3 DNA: TGTGCCAGCAGCCCTACATTAGCGGGGGCGCGCACAGATACGCAGTATTTT
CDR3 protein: CASSPTLAGARTDTQYF

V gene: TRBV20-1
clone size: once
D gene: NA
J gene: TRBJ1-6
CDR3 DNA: TGCAGAGCTAGAGATCAGAAATTGCGTTCTCAAAATTCACCCCTCCACTTT
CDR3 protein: CRARDQKLRSQNSPLHF

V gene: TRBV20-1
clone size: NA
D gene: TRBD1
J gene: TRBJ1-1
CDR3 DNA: TGCAGTGCTCCCAACAAGACAGGGGGCTCCACTGAAGCTTTCTTT
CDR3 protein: CSAPNKTGGSTEAFF

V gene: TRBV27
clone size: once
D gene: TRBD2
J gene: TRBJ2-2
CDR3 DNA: TGTGCCAGCAGTTTATCTGGGACTAGCGGGGCAAGAAACACCGGGGAGCTGTTTTTT
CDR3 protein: CASSLSGTSGARNTGELFF

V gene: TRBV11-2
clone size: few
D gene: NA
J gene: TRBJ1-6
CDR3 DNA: TGTGTCAGCAAGAACCCCCCATATAATTCACCCCTCCACTTT
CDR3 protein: CVSKNPPYNSPLHF

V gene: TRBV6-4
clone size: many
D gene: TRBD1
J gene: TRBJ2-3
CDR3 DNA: TGTGCCAGCAGCACCGGGACAGGGGGCGCAGATACGCAGTATTTT
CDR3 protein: CASSTGTGGADTQYF

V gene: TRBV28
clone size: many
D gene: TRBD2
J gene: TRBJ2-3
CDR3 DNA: TGTGCCAGCAGGCTCCCGGGACTAGCGGGGGACACAGATACGCAGTATTTT
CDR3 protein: CASRLPGLAGDTDTQYF

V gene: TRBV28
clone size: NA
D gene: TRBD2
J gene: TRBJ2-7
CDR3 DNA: TGTGCCAGCAGTTTTGGCGGGAGGGACGAGCAGTACTTC
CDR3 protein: CASSFGGRDEQYF

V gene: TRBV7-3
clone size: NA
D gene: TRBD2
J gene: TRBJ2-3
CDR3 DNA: TGTGCCAGCAGCTTAATAGCCCGGGGGGGCCGCCCAGATACGCAGTATTTT
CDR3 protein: CASSLIARGGRPDTQYF

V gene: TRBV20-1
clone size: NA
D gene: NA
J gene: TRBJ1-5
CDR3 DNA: TGCAGTGCTAGTAGGCAGGGAAGCAATCAGCCCCAGCATTTT
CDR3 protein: CSASRQGSNQPQHF

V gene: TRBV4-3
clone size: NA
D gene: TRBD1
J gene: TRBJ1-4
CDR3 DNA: TGCGCCAGCAGCCATGGCGGGACAGAACTGTTTTTT
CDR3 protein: CASSHGGTELFF

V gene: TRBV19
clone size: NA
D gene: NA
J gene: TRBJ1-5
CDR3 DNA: TGTGCCAGTACCCCACAGGGCCGCTCGCCTCAGCCCCAGCATTTT
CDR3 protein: CASTPQGRSPQPQHF

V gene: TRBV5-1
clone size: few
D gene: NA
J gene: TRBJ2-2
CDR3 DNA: TGCGCCAGCAGCTTGTCACAGGGAAACACCGGGGAGCTGTTTTTT
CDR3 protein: CASSLSQGNTGELFF

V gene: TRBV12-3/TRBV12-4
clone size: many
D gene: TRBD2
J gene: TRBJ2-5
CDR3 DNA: TGTGCCAGCAGTCGACTAGCGGGGGTGTACCAAGAGACCCAGTACTTC
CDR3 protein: CASSRLAGVYQETQYF

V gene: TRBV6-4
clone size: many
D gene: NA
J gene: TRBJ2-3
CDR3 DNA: TGTGCCAGCAGTGAAGAAAGGTCTGCAGATACGCAGTATTTT
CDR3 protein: CASSEERSADTQYF

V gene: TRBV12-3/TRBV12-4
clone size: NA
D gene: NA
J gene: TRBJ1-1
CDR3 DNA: TGTGCCAGCAGGGTGATGAACACTGAAGATTTCTTT
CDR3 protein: CASRVMNTEDFF

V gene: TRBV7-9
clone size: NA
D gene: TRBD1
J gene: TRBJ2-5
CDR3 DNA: TGTGCCAGCAGCCAGAACCCAGGGACAGTTGGAGAGACCCAGTACTTC
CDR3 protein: CASSQNPGTVGETQYF

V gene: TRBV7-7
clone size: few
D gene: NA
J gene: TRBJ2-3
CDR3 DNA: TGTGCCAGCAGCTTAGTCAAGGTGGTCAGCACAGATACGCAGTATTTT
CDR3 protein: CASSLVKVVSTDTQYF

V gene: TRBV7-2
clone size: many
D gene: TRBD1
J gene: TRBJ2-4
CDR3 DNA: TGTGCCAGCAGCTTAATCCCGGACAGGGCGGTGAACATTCAGTACTTC
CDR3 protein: CASSLIPDRAVNIQYF

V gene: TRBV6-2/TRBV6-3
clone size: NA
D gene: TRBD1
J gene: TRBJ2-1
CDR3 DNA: TGTGCCAGCAGTTACGCCCGGGGACAGGGGGCCTACAATGAGCAGTTCTTC
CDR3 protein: CASSYARGQGAYNEQFF

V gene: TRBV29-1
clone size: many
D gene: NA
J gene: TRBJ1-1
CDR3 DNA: TGCAGCGTTGGCTTTACGGGGAACACTGAAGCTTTCTTT
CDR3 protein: CSVGFTGNTEAFF

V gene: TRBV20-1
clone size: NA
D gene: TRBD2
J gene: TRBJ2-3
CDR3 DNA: TGCAGCTCCCCTTGGCGGGGGGGCGATAATACGCAGTATTTT
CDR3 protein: CSSPWRGGDNTQYF

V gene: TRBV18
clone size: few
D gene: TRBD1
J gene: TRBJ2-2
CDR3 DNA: TGTGCCAGCTCAAACGACAGGGTCTCGTTAAACACCGGGGAGCTGTTTTTT
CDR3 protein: CASSNDRVSLNTGELFF

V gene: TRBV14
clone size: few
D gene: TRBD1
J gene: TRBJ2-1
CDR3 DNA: TGTGCCAGCGGGACAGGGATTTACAATGAGCAGTTCTTC
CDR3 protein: CASGTGIYNEQFF

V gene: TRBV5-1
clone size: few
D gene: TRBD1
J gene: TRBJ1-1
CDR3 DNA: TGCGCCAGCAGCTTAGGGGACAGGGCTGACACTGAAGCTTTCTTT
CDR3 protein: CASSLGDRADTEAFF

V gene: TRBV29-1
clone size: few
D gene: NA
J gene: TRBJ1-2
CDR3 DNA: TGCAGCGTTGAAGATCCGGCGGCTAGTGGCTACACCTTC
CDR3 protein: CSVEDPAASGYTF

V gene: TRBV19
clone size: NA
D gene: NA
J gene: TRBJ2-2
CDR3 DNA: TGTGCCACTTCGACGGTAGGGGCCGGGGAGCTGTTTTTT
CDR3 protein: CATSTVGAGELFF

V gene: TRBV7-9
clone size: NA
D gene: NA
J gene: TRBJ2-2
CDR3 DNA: TGTGCCAGCAGCCGGTCAGGGGCAGGCACCGGGGAGCTGTTTTTT
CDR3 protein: CASSRSGAGTGELFF

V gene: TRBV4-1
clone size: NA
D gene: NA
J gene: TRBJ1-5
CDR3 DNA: TGCGCCAGCAGCCAAGATATAGAGGGAACCTTTTTTCCTAATCAGCCCCAGCATTTT
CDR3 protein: CASSQDIEGTFFPNQPQHF

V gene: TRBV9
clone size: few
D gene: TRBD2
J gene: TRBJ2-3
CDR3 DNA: TGTGCCAGCAGCGTAGAAGGGACTAGCGGGGTTAGCACAGATACGCAGTATTTT
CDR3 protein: CASSVEGTSGVSTDTQYF

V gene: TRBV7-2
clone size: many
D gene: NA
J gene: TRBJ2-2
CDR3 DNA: TGTGCCAGCAGCATGGGACTTAACACCGGGGAGCTGTTTTTT
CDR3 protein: CASSMGLNTGELFF

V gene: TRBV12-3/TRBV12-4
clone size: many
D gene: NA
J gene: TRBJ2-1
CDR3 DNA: TGTGCCAGCAGCTCAGGGAGGTACAATGAGCAGTTCTTC
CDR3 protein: CASSSGRYNEQFF

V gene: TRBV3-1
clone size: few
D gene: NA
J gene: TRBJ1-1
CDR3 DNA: TGTGCCAGCAGCCAGTTCGTGAACACTGAAGCTTTCTTT
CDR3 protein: CASSQFVNTEAFF

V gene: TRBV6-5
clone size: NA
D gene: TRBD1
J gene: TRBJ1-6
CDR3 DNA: TGTGCCAGCAGGTCACAGGGGGCAAATTCACCCCTCCACTTT
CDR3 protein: CASRSQGANSPLHF

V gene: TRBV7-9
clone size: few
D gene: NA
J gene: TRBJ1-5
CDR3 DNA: TGTGCCAGCAGCTCGACAGAGGGGGGTCCCTTCAATCAGCCCCAGCATTTT
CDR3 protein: CASSSTEGGPFNQPQHF

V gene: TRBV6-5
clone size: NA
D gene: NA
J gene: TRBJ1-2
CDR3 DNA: TGTGCCAGCAGTTACTCCGGGTATGGCTACACCTTC
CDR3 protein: CASSYSGYGYTF

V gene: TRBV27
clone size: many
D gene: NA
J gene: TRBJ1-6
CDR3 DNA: TGTGCCAGCAGTTGGGACTCACCGAGCTCCTATAATTCACCCCTCCACTTT
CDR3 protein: CASSWDSPSSYNSPLHF

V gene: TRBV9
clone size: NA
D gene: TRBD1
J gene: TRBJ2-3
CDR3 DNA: TGTGCCAGCAGCGTACTACAGGGGGCAGATACGCAGTATTTT
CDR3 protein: CASSVLQGADTQYF

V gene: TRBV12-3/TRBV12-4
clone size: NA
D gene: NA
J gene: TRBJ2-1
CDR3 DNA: TGTGCCAGCAGTTTAGGGACAGACAATGAGCAGTTCTTC
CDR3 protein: CASSLGTDNEQFF

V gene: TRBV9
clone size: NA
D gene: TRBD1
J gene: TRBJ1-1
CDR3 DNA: TGTGCCAGCAGCTTCCTGGACAGGGCGAACACTGAAGCTTTCTTT
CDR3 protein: CASSFLDRANTEAFF

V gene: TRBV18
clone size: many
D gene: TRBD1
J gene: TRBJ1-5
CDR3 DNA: TGTGCCAGCTCACCAGCGCGACAGGGGTATTATAGCAATCAGCCCCAGCATTTT
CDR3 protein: CASSPARQGYYSNQPQHF

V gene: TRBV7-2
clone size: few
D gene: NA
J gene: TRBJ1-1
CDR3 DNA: TGTGCCAGCAGCCGATTCGGGGCTGTAGCTTTCTTT
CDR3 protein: CASSRFGAVAFF